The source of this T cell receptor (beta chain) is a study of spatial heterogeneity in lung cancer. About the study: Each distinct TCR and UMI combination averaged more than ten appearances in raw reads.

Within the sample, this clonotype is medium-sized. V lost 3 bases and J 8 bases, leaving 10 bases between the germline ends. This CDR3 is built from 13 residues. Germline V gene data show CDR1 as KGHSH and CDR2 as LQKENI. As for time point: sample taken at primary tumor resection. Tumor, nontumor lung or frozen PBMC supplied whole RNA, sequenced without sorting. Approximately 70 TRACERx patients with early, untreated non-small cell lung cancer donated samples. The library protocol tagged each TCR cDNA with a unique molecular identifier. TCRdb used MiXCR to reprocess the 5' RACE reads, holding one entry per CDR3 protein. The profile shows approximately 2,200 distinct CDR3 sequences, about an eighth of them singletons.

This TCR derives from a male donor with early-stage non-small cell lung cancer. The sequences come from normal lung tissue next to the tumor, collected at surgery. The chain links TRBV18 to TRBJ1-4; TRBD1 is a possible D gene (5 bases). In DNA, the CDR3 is TGTGCCAGCTCACCCGACGGGACCGAAAAACTGTTTTTT. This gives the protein CASSPDGTEKLFF.